The 19 T cell receptor beta chains below come from one sample, sequenced in a study of cytomegalovirus exposure and HLA in healthy donors. With 60 Vbeta and 13 Jbeta primers, the PCR was carried out. Method: immunoSEQ multiplex PCR; TCRdb's copy keeps in-frame clones and lacks some. The sample records approximately 180,000 clones, almost 85% being singletons. Sequenced: PBMCs. Source of these receptors: a girl aged 10 to 17 in good health and CMV-seropositive.

CDR3: CASSLPTHREKLFF. Written as DNA, the CDR3 is TGTGCCAGCAGCCTCCCCACCCATCGGGAAAAACTGTTTTTT. The genes are TRBV7-9 and TRBJ1-4, with D uncertain. Looked up from germline, CDR1 is SEHNR and CDR2 is FQNEAQ (reference sequence). CDR3 length: 14 amino acids. Trimming pared 5 bases from V and 8 bases from J, leaving 15 bases between.

This clone came up once. The chain is built from TRBV10-3 and TRBJ1-5; 12 bases agree with TRBD1. This CDR3 is built from 15 residues. Looked up from germline, CDR1 is ENHRY and CDR2 is SYGVKD. Germline trimming cut 4 bases from V and 7 bases from J; bases unmatched to any gene: 5. CDR3: CAISGGQGAGQPQHF. The DNA for the CDR3 is TGTGCCATCAGTGGGGGACAGGGGGCGGGACAGCCCCAGCATTTT.

The V and J genes are TRBV7-9 and TRBJ2-7; perhaps TRBD1 as D (6 bases). Trimming pared 0 bases from V and 4 bases from J, leaving 16 bases between. Germline lookup yields CDR1 SEHNR and CDR2 FQNEAQ (reference sequence). The CDR3 length is 16 residues. CDR3 region: CASSLAFRTEQYEQYF. In DNA, the CDR3 is TGTGCCAGCAGCTTAGCCTTCCGGACAGAACAGTACGAGCAGTACTTC.

This clone was seen just once. This chain connects TRBV10-1 to TRBJ1-2; tentative D call: TRBD1 (6 bases). Looked up from germline, CDR1 is WNHNN and CDR2 is SYGVQD (reference sequence). V was shortened by 7 bases and J by 3 bases, with 12 bases between the two germline ends. The CDR3 length is 13 residues. CDR3 residues: CASIHRDDYGYTF. CDR3 coding DNA: TGCGCCAGCATCCACAGGGATGACTATGGCTACACCTTC.

The rearrangement uses TRBV6-1 and TRBJ2-7; 7 bases fit TRBD2. This CDR3 contains 14 residues. V shed 5 bases and J 2 bases; nucleotides not matched to a gene: 6. Germline CDR1 MNHNS, CDR2 SASEGT. The CDR3 DNA is TGTGCCAGCAGTTATACCGGGACTACCTACGAGCAGTACTTC. Translated: CASSYTGTTYEQYF.

The gene calls are TRBV2 and TRBJ2-6, with D perhaps matching TRBD2 (6 bases). Germline CDR1 and CDR2: SNHLY and FYNNEI. The CDR3 is made up of 19 amino acids. Trimming removed 7 bases from V and 0 bases from J, with 22 bases in between. CDR3 sequence (DNA): TGTGCCAGCATTGCTTTACTGAGCGGGCCTCACTCTGGGGCCAACGTCCTGACTTTC. It codes for CASIALLSGPHSGANVLTF.

The rearrangement uses TRBV2 and TRBJ2-7, with a tentative D call TRBD1 (6 bases). Germline V gene sequence: CDR1 SNHLY, CDR2 FYNNEI. V was shortened by 4 bases and J by 3 bases, with 16 bases between the two germline ends. The CDR3 has 15 residues. Here the CDR3 reads CASSGAPGQGYEQYF. CDR3 DNA sequence: TGTGCCAGCAGTGGGGCTCCGGGACAAGGCTACGAGCAGTACTTC.

The chain links TRBV13 to TRBJ1-6; a weak D match, TRBD1 (6 bases). The CDR3 consists of 15 residues. V gave up 2 bases and J gave up 2 bases, with 7 bases separating them. Per germline, CDR1 PRHDT and CDR2 FYEKMQ (reference sequence). The CDR3 reads CASSLRGTYNSPLHF. Written as DNA, the CDR3 is TGTGCCAGCAGCTTAAGGGGGACCTATAATTCACCCCTCCACTTT.

This clone came up once. CDR3 protein: CASTTIGRGESPLHF. The CDR3 bases are TGTGCCAGCACCACAATAGGACGGGGGGAATCACCCCTCCACTTT. This chain joins TRBV5-6 and TRBJ1-6, with D possibly TRBD1 on 5 matching bases. CDR3 length: 15 residues. The germline V gene encodes CDR1 SGHDT and CDR2 YYEEEE. V lost 6 bases and J lost 10, with 20 bases in between. Full variable domain (remainder filled in from reference TRBV5-6 and TRBJ1-6): DAGVTQSPTHLIKTRGQQVTLRCSPKSGHDTVSWYQQALGQGPQFIFQYYEEEERQRGNFPDRFSGHQFPNYSSELNVNALLLGDSALYLCASTTIGRGESPLHFGNGTRLTVT.

This sequence joins TRBV5-1 and TRBJ2-7; 12 nucleotides agree with TRBD1. The germline V gene has CDR1 SGHRS and CDR2 YFSETQ. This CDR3 region has 16 residues. Trimming took 3 bases from V and 4 from J; bases not matched to a gene: 8. The CDR3 coding sequence is TGCGCCAGCAGCTCTTCGACGGGACAGGGGGCTTACGAGCAGTACTTC. This encodes CASSSSTGQGAYEQYF.

V usage is TRBV27 and J usage is TRBJ1-1; possibly TRBD1 for D (5 bases). Germline V lookup: CDR1 MNHEY, CDR2 SMNVEV (reference sequence). V was cut by 2 bases and J by 1 base, with 17 bases left in between. The CDR3 is 17 residues long. The CDR3, as DNA: TGTGCCAGCAGTTTAATGGCCCCCCGGGGGGGGAACACTGAAGCTTTCTTT. Protein product: CASSLMAPRGGNTEAFF.

This chain joins TRBV29-1 and TRBJ1-1; 8 bases align to TRBD1. The ends lost 0 bases at V and 0 bases at J; junction bases unmatched: 6. Looked up from germline, CDR1 is SQVTM and CDR2 is ANQGSEA. This CDR3 comprises 16 residues. The CDR3 is CSVEDRGQALNTEAFF. In DNA, the CDR3 is TGCAGCGTTGAAGATCGGGGACAGGCTCTGAACACTGAAGCTTTCTTT.

The chain is built from TRBV7-3 and TRBJ1-3, with D tentatively TRBD1 (6 bases). V was pared by 2 bases and J by 4 bases, with 12 bases between. Per germline, CDR1 SGHTA and CDR2 FQGTGA. This CDR3 region has 15 residues. DNA for the CDR3: TGTGCCAGCAGCTTAGGCAGGGGAAACGGAAACACCATATATTTT. Its protein product is CASSLGRGNGNTIYF.

V is TRBV7-2 and J is TRBJ2-7, with 9 bases aligning to TRBD1. Trimming cost V 0 bases and J 5 bases; bases outside gene matches: 5. This CDR3 is built from 15 residues. The germline V gene has CDR1 SGHTA and CDR2 FQGNSA. CDR3 bases: TGTGCCAGCAGCTTAGCGGGACAGGGAAAGAACGAGCAGTACTTC. Amino acid sequence: CASSLAGQGKNEQYF. The full variable domain, in which reference TRBV7-2 and TRBJ2-7 provide the parts outside the CDR3, is GAGVSQSPSNKVTEKGKDVELRCDPISGHTALYWYRQSLGQGLEFLIYFQGNSAPDKSGLPSDRFSAERTGGSVSTLTIQRTQQEDSAVYLCASSLAGQGKNEQYFGPGTRLTVT.

In this sample, this clone turned up a few times. The V gene is TRBV6-5, the J gene TRBJ2-5; no firm D call. CDR1 and CDR2 (germline): MNHEY, SVGAGI. The germline V and J ends were trimmed by 5 bases and 2 bases, with 6 bases remaining between them. This CDR3 has 12 residues. The CDR3 sequence is CASSPRQETQYF. The CDR3, as DNA: TGTGCCAGCAGTCCTAGGCAAGAGACCCAGTACTTC.

The chain carries TRBV9 and TRBJ1-1, with 8 bases matching TRBD1. This CDR3 has 13 amino acids. CDR1 and CDR2 (germline): SGDLS, YYNGEE. V gave up 3 bases and J gave up 6 bases; unmatched junction bases: 4. CDR3 in amino acids: CASSDRGRAEAFF. The DNA of the CDR3 is TGTGCCAGCAGCGACAGGGGGAGGGCTGAAGCTTTCTTT.

This chain connects TRBV2 to TRBJ2-3; D is ambiguous. V lost 11 bases to trimming and J lost 3 bases, with 15 bases between them. Per the germline V gene, CDR1 is SNHLY and CDR2 is FYNNEI. This CDR3 comprises 13 residues. CDR3 bases: TGTGCCGGCTGCGCTAGAGATACAGATACGCAGTATTTT. The encoded protein is CAGCARDTDTQYF.

This sequence joins TRBV5-1 and TRBJ1-2, with D possibly being TRBD1 (6 bases). V lost 0 bases and J 2 bases, leaving 8 bases between the germline ends. Germline V gives CDR1 SGHRS, CDR2 YFSETQ. The CDR3 is 14 amino acids. The CDR3 DNA follows: TGCGCCAGCAGCTTGGACAGGGCCAACTATGGCTACACCTTC. Protein: CASSLDRANYGYTF.

V gene TRBV9 combines with J gene TRBJ1-1; tentatively, D is TRBD1 (6 bases). The ends were cut back, 4 bases at V and 5 bases at J, with 18 bases in the middle. The CDR3 is 15 residues long. CDR1 SGDLS and CDR2 YYNGEE come from the germline V gene. CDR3: CASSQAGGGGTEAFF. The DNA for the CDR3 is TGTGCCAGCAGCCAGGCCGGGGGAGGGGGGACTGAAGCTTTCTTT.